Presented here are 29 T cell receptor beta chains from one specimen sequenced in a study of human T cells and chemical hapten exposure. TCRdb used MiXCR to reprocess the RACE reads, holding one entry per CDR3 protein. The table has under 300,000 distinct CDR3 sequences, 7.5% to 10% seen once; the top ten hold 2% to 3%. Time point: pre-sensitization, week 0. Noted treatment: therapeutic diphenylcyclopropenone sensitization with weekly scalp DPC. Sequencing was performed on whole blood, taken in connection with sensitization to the hapten diphenylcyclopropenone (DPC). These TCRs come from a woman between 40 and 55 years old with alopecia areata. Some clones in this sample may be carry-over from other donors' samples.

This clonotype showed up just a few times. The V and J genes are TRBV5-1 and TRBJ2-3; unclear D gene. V dropped 0 bases and J dropped 5 bases, with 10 bases sitting between them. The CDR3 is 14 residues long. CDR1 SGHRS and CDR2 YFSETQ come from the germline V gene. Here the CDR3 DNA reads TGCGCCAGCAGCTTGGATGGTATAGGAGATACGCAGTATTTT. It specifies CASSLDGIGDTQYF.

This clonotype was detected a few times. The chain has TRBV9 and TRBJ2-3; TRBD2 agrees at 9 bases. J was trimmed by 8 bases and V by 0 bases; bases with no gene match: 4. The CDR3 loop spans 14 amino acids. CDR1 SGDLS and CDR2 YYNGEE come from the germline V gene. In nucleotides, the CDR3 is TGTGCCAGCAGCGTAGGAGGTAGCGGGAGTACGCAGTATTTT. Its protein is CASSVGGSGSTQYF.

The chain recombines TRBV4-3 with TRBJ2-1; 9 positions match TRBD1. The CDR3 runs 15 residues. The V segment lost 4 bases and the J segment 0 bases; nucleotides outside the gene matches: 1. CDR1 is LGHNA and CDR2 is YSLEER in the germline V gene. The CDR3 loop is CASSPQGASYNEQFF. CDR3 DNA sequence: TGCGCCAGCAGCCCACAGGGGGCCTCCTACAATGAGCAGTTCTTC.

This chain uses TRBV3-1 with TRBJ1-1; D is possibly TRBD1 (5 bases). Germline V gene data show CDR1 as LGHDT and CDR2 as YNNKEL (reference sequence). This CDR3 contains 15 residues. The V end lost 1 base, the J end lost 6 bases, and 15 bases lay between the germline ends. The CDR3 nucleotides are TGTGCCAGCAGCCAAGGCGGGGGGGAAGGAGCTGAAGCTTTCTTT. Translating it yields CASSQGGGEGAEAFF. Full variable domain (remainder filled in from reference TRBV3-1 and TRBJ1-1): DTAVSQTPKYLVTQMGNDKSIKCEQNLGHDTMYWYKQDSKKFLKIMFSYNNKELIINETVPNRFSPKSPDKAHLNLHINSLELGDSAVYFCASSQGGGEGAEAFFGQGTRLTVV.

This clonotype was detected many times. The rearrangement joins TRBV18 to TRBJ1-6, with TRBD1 as a possible D gene (5 bases). The CDR3 spans 14 residues. CDR1 and CDR2 from the germline V gene are KGHSH and LQKENI. The V end was cut by 3 bases, the J end by 8 bases, with 11 bases between. Here the CDR3 reads CASSPSGTDSPLHF. The CDR3, as DNA: TGTGCCAGCTCACCCTCTGGGACGGATTCACCCCTCCACTTT.

This sequence joins TRBV4-1 and TRBJ1-2; weak D call: TRBD1 (5 bases). The V gene lost 5 bases and the J gene lost 1 base, with 14 bases spanning the gap. This CDR3 is 15 amino acids long. Per germline, CDR1 MGHRA and CDR2 YSYEKL. The CDR3 loop reads CASSWGEGLNYGYTF. The CDR3 coding sequence is TGCGCCAGCAGCTGGGGGGAGGGGCTTAACTATGGCTACACCTTC.

CDR3: CASTSDQGGYNEQFF. The CDR3 region has the DNA TGCGCCAGCACCTCGGACCAGGGGGGTTACAATGAGCAGTTCTTC. The chain combines TRBV10-2 with TRBJ2-1; a possible D gene is TRBD1 (7 bases). Germline-derived CDR1 and CDR2 are WSHSY and SAAADI. The CDR3 covers 15 residues. Trimming cost V 7 bases and J 4 bases, with 17 bases left between them.

This clonotype was observed a handful of times. The chain joins TRBV5-1 to TRBJ2-2; tentatively, D is TRBD2 (5 bases). Trimming removed 5 bases at V and 5 bases at J, with 19 bases between. The CDR3 is 16 residues long. Germline V CDR1 and CDR2: SGHRS, YFSETQ. CDR3 sequence: CASSQTVTTQTGELFF. In nucleotides, the CDR3 is TGCGCCAGCAGTCAAACGGTGACTACACAAACCGGGGAGCTGTTTTTT.

In its sample, this clonotype was seen many times. The chain is built from TRBV12-3 or TRBV12-4 and TRBJ2-6; D gene uncertain. The V gene lost 8 bases and the J gene lost 4 bases, with 6 bases spanning the gap. This CDR3 is built from 12 residues. The CDR3 reads CASALGANVLTF. In nucleotides, the CDR3 is TGTGCCAGCGCCCTAGGGGCCAACGTCCTGACTTTC.

This clonotype was observed a few times. The chain has TRBV15 and TRBJ2-7; 8 bases fit TRBD2. Trimming took 4 bases from V and 5 from J; bases not matched to a gene: 10. This CDR3 comprises 15 residues. Per germline, CDR1 LNHNV and CDR2 YYDKDF (reference sequence). The CDR3 loop is CATSKGREDTHEQYF. CDR3 sequence (DNA): TGTGCCACCAGCAAGGGGCGGGAGGATACCCACGAGCAGTACTTC.

The V and J genes are TRBV3-1 and TRBJ2-7, with 9 bases lining up with TRBD1. CDR1 and CDR2 from the germline V gene are LGHDT and YNNKEL (reference sequence). The V segment lost 4 bases and the J segment 3 bases; nucleotides outside the gene matches: 7. This CDR3 comprises 15 residues. The CDR3 here is CASSPGTGSYYEQYF. CDR3 bases: TGTGCCAGCAGCCCCGGGACAGGGTCATACTACGAGCAGTACTTC.

The V call is TRBV6-2 or TRBV6-3, the J call TRBJ1-5, with a possible D match to TRBD1 (5 bases). V lost 5 bases and J lost 4, with 24 bases in between. Germline V lookup: CDR1 MNHEY, CDR2 SVGEGT. The CDR3 is 18 residues long. The CDR3 loop is CASSLRSVGPRRNQPQHF. For the CDR3, the DNA is TGTGCCAGCAGTCTCAGGTCGGTGGGACCGCGAAGGAATCAGCCCCAGCATTTT.

Only a few counts were recorded for this clonotype. V and J are TRBV21-1 and TRBJ2-1. TRBV21-1 is noted as a pseudogene. There are 17 residues in the CDR3. The chain's CDR3 is CASSLGESGSSYNEQFF. The CDR3 DNA is TGTGCCAGCAGCTTAGGAGAGAGCGGGAGTTCCTACAATGAGCAGTTCTTC.

V gene TRBV29-1 combines with J gene TRBJ2-6; D uncertain. The CDR3 loop spans 15 amino acids. V was shortened by 6 bases and J by 0 bases, with 12 bases between the two germline ends. The germline V gene has CDR1 SQVTM and CDR2 ANQGSEA. CDR3 sequence reads: CSVATASSGANVLTF. In nucleotides, the CDR3 is TGCAGCGTCGCGACTGCTAGCTCTGGGGCCAACGTCCTGACTTTC.

CDR3 protein: CASSTGPATNEKLFF. CDR3 DNA sequence: TGCGCCAGCAGCACCGGGCCCGCAACTAATGAAAAACTGTTTTTT. The V and J genes are TRBV5-1 and TRBJ1-4; D is ambiguous. The CDR3 consists of 15 residues. CDR1 is SGHRS and CDR2 is YFSETQ in the germline V gene. V shed 4 bases and J shed 0 bases, with 10 bases lying between them.

The chain links TRBV24-1 to TRBJ2-3; 9 bases line up with TRBD1. The CDR3 has 15 amino acids. V dropped 8 bases and J dropped 2; count of bases not matched to a gene: 7. CDR1 KGHDR and CDR2 SFDVKD come from the germline V gene. The CDR3 loop reads CATTPGQGPTDTQYF. The CDR3 DNA reads as TGTGCCACCACCCCGGGACAGGGACCCACAGATACGCAGTATTTT.

The V gene is TRBV10-3, the J gene TRBJ1-2; TRBD1 aligns across 9 bases. This CDR3 comprises 17 residues. V lost 4 bases to trimming and J lost 8 bases; unmatched junction nucleotides: 17. Germline V CDR1 and CDR2: ENHRY, SYGVKD. CDR3 bases: TGTGCCATCAGTGGTAACAGGGGGCCACTCATGGGCGAGGGCTACACCTTC. This sequence encodes CAISGNRGPLMGEGYTF.

The chain employs TRBV5-1 and TRBJ2-1, with 7 nucleotides matching TRBD2. Germline V gives CDR1 SGHRS, CDR2 YFSETQ. V shed 1 base, J shed 5 bases, and the junction held 6 bases outside the gene matches. This CDR3 has 15 amino acids. Written as DNA, the CDR3 is TGCGCCAGCAGCTTGTTTGCAGGGAGGGACAATGAGCAGTTCTTC. Its protein product is CASSLFAGRDNEQFF.

This clonotype has only a few counts. The chain joins TRBV3-1 to TRBJ2-5, with 8 bases fitting TRBD2. V was clipped by 5 bases and J by 4 bases; unmatched bases: 6. Germline lookup yields CDR1 LGHDT and CDR2 YNNKEL (reference sequence). This CDR3 has 14 residues. CDR3 bases: TGTGCCAGCAGCACGGGCGGGGGGCGAGAGACCCAGTACTTC. Its translation is CASSTGGGRETQYF.

The chain couples TRBV29-1 to TRBJ2-1, with D perhaps assigned TRBD1 or TRBD2 (5 bases each). The length of the CDR3 is 14 residues. V was pared by 4 bases and J by 6 bases, with 16 bases between. Germline CDR1 and CDR2: SQVTM and ANQGSEA. The CDR3 DNA reads as TGCAGCGTTGTTAGGCAGGGACGAGGCAATGAGCAGTTCTTC. Translating it yields CSVVRQGRGNEQFF.

The chain combines TRBV12-3 or TRBV12-4 with TRBJ2-1; tentatively, D is TRBD1 (5 bases). V was cut by 6 bases and J by 9 bases, with 18 bases left in between. The length of the CDR3 is 14 residues. The CDR3 region is CASSRQLQGSEQFF. CDR3 in DNA: TGTGCCAGCAGCCGTCAGCTCCAGGGAAGTGAGCAGTTCTTC.

The sample holds a few counts of this clonotype. The CDR3 region is CSVQDGSYEQYF. Written as DNA, the CDR3 is TGCAGCGTTCAGGACGGATCCTACGAGCAGTACTTC. The J gene is TRBJ2-7, the V gene TRBV29-1, with D uncertain. The CDR3 sequence is 12 residues long. CDR1 is SQVTM, CDR2 ANQGSEA, per germline. V lost 5 bases, J lost 1 base, and 9 bases lay in between.

This clonotype was detected many times. The V and J genes are TRBV29-1 and TRBJ2-1; 7 nucleotides agree with TRBD2. With V trimmed by 4 bases and J by 4 bases, 4 bases remained unmatched. Germline CDR1 and CDR2: SQVTM and ANQGSEA. The CDR3 loop spans 13 amino acids. In DNA, the CDR3 is TGCAGCGTTGGCGGGAGTACATACAATGAGCAGTTCTTC. Protein product: CSVGGSTYNEQFF.

The table lists this clonotype with a few counts. The V and J genes are TRBV7-8 and TRBJ2-6, with D unresolved. This CDR3 spans 14 amino acids. V lost 3 bases and J 2 bases, leaving 5 bases between the germline ends. Per the germline V gene, CDR1 is SGHVS and CDR2 is FQNEAQ. The CDR3 sequence is CASSFGPGANVLTF. The CDR3 bases are TGTGCCAGCAGCTTCGGTCCTGGGGCCAACGTCCTGACTTTC. Looking up the rest from reference TRBV7-8 and TRBJ2-6 gives the full variable domain: GAGVSQSPRYKVAKRGQDVALRCDPISGHVSLFWYQQALGQGPEFLTYFQNEAQLDKSGLPSDRFFAERPEGSVSTLKIQRTQQEDSAVYLCASSFGPGANVLTFGAGSRLTVL.

There are a few counts of this clonotype. The rearrangement joins TRBV20-1 to TRBJ2-3; D ambiguous. Trimming took off 1 base at V and 5 bases at J, with 13 bases between the two ends. CDR1 DFQATT and CDR2 SNEGSKA come from the germline V gene (reference sequence). The CDR3 spans 14 residues. The CDR3 protein is CSARAYSRGDTQYF. The DNA of the CDR3 is TGCAGTGCTAGAGCATACTCCCGAGGAGATACGCAGTATTTT.

This clonotype has only a few counts. This CDR3 is CASSPRPLMTPGLAGGDTGELFF. The CDR3 nucleotides read TGCGCCAGCAGCCCACGGCCCCTTATGACACCGGGACTAGCGGGAGGGGACACCGGGGAGCTGTTTTTT. This chain uses TRBV5-1 with TRBJ2-2; TRBD2 matches at 16 bases. Germline V lookup: CDR1 SGHRS, CDR2 YFSETQ. V trimming: 4 bases; J trimming: 3 bases; junction bases outside the gene matches: 21. This CDR3 is 23 amino acids long.

The chain joins TRBV20-1 to TRBJ2-5; D is unresolved. The CDR3 spans 12 residues. Deletions cut 2 bases from V and 5 bases from J, with 9 bases between. The germline CDR1 and CDR2 sequences are DFQATT and SNEGSKA (reference sequence). CDR3: CSARPQSETQYF. DNA of the CDR3: TGCAGTGCTAGACCCCAGTCTGAGACCCAGTACTTC.

There are many counts of this clonotype. The chain combines TRBV4-1 with TRBJ2-2, with TRBD2 matching 8 bases. The CDR3 is 17 residues long. V trimming: 1 base; J trimming: 2 bases; junction bases outside the gene matches: 6. Germline V CDR1 and CDR2: MGHRA, YSYEKL. The CDR3 loop is CASSQASSGRNTGELFF. CDR3 nucleotide sequence: TGCGCCAGCAGCCAAGCCTCCAGCGGGAGAAACACCGGGGAGCTGTTTTTT.

This clonotype has only a few counts. CDR3 DNA: TGTGCCAGCAGTATACGGACAGGTCAGAACACTGAAGCTTTCTTT. This gives the protein CASSIRTGQNTEAFF. V usage is TRBV12-3 or TRBV12-4 and J usage is TRBJ1-1, with 7 bases fitting TRBD1. Trimming removed 5 bases from V and 1 base from J; junction bases left unmatched: 7. This CDR3 has 15 residues.